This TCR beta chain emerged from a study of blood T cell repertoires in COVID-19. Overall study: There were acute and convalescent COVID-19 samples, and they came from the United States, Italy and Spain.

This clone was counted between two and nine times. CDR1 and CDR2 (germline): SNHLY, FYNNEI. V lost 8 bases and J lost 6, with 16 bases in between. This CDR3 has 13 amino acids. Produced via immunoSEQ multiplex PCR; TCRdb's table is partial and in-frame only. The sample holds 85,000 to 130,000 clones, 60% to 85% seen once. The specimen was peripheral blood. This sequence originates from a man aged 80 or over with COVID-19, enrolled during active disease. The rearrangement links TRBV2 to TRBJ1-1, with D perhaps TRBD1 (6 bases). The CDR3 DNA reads TGTGCCAGCGAGGCCTGGGGGGGCCCTGAAGCTTTCTTT. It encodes CASEAWGGPEAFF.